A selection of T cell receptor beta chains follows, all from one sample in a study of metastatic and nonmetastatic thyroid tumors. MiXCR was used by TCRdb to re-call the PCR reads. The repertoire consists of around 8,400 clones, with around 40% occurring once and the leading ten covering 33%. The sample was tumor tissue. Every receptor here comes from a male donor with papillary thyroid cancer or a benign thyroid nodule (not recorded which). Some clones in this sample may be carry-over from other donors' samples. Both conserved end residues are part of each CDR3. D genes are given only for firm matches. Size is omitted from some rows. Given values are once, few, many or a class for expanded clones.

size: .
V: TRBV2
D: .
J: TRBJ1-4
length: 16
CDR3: CASSEYGGLGGEKLFF
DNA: TGTGCCAGCAGTGAATACGGGGGACTCGGCGGGGAAAAACTGTTTTTT

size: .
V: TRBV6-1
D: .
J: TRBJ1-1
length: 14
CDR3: CASSSGGMNTEAFF
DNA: TGTGCCAGCAGTTCGGGGGGAATGAACACTGAAGCTTTCTTT

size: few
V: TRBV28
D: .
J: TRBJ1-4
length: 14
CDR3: CASISTAGREKLFF
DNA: TGTGCCAGCATCAGTACCGCAGGGCGTGAAAAACTGTTTTTT

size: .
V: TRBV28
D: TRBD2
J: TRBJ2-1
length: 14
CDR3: CASSLRLAGVSQFF
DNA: TGTGCCAGCAGTCTAAGACTAGCGGGAGTGAGTCAGTTCTTC

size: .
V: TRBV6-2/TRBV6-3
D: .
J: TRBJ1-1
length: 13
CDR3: CASSYQDSPEAFF
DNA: TGTGCCAGCAGTTACCAAGACAGTCCTGAAGCTTTCTTT

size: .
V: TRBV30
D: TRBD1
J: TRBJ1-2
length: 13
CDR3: CARHPGTGNGYTF
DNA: TGTGCCCGCCACCCCGGGACAGGGAATGGCTACACCTTC

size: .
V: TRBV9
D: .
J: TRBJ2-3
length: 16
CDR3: CASSVGRAGPTDTQYF
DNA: TGTGCCAGCAGCGTAGGGCGAGCGGGCCCTACAGATACGCAGTATTTT

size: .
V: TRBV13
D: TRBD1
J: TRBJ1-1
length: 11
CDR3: CASSLGQGAGF
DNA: TGTGCCAGCAGCTTAGGACAGGGGGCGGGGTTC

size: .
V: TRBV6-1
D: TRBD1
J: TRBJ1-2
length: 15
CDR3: CASSEVRTGEGGYTF
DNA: TGTGCCAGCAGTGAAGTCCGGACAGGGGAGGGTGGCTACACCTTC

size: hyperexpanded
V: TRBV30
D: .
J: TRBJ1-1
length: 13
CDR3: CAWSVGRGSEAFF
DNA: TGTGCCTGGAGTGTCGGCAGGGGAAGTGAAGCTTTCTTT

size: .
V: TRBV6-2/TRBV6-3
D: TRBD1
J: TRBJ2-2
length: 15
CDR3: CASRDTGGAIGELFF
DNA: TGTGCCAGCAGGGACACAGGGGGCGCGATCGGGGAGCTGTTTTTT

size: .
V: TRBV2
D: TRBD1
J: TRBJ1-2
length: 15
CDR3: CASRTTGMSDYGYTF
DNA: TGTGCCAGCAGAACGACAGGGATGAGTGACTATGGCTACACCTTC

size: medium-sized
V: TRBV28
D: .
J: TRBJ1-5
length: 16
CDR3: CASSLIRSNHPQAQHF
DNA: TGTGCCAGCAGTTTAATCCGCAGCAATCACCCCCAGGCCCAGCATTTT

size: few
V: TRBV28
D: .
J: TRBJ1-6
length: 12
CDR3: CASSPPMRPLHF
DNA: TGTGCCAGCAGTCCACCTATGAGGCCCCTCCACTTT

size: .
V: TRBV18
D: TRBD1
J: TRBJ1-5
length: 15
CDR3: CASSRIGQGNQPQHF
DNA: TGTGCCAGCTCACGGATCGGACAGGGGAATCAGCCCCAGCATTTT

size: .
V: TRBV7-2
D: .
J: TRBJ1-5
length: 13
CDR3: CASSPGWDQPQHF
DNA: TGTGCCAGCAGCCCCGGTTGGGATCAGCCCCAGCATTTT

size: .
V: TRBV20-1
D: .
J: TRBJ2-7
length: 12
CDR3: CSARGDGFEQYF
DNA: TGCAGTGCTAGAGGGGATGGTTTCGAGCAGTACTTC

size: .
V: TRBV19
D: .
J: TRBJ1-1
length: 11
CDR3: CASKTVTEAFF
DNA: TGTGCCAGTAAGACGGTCACTGAAGCTTTCTTT

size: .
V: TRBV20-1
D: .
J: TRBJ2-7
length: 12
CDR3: CSGAEGTYEQYF
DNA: TGCAGTGGGGCAGAAGGTACATACGAGCAGTACTTC

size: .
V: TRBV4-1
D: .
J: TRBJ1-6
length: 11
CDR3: CASIRGRRLHF
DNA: TGCGCCAGCATCCGAGGACGTCGCCTCCACTTT

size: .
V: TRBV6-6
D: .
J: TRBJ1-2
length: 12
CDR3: CASSYPGGGYTF
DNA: TGTGCCAGCAGTTACCCCGGTGGAGGCTACACCTTC

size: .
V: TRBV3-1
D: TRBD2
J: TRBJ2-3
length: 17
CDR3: CASSLKSTSGGRDTQYF
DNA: TGTGCCAGCAGCCTCAAGTCGACTAGCGGGGGAAGGGATACGCAGTATTTT

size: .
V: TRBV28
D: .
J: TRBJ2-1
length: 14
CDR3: CASSLWGLYNEQFF
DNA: TGTGCCAGCAGTTTATGGGGCCTTTACAATGAGCAGTTCTTC

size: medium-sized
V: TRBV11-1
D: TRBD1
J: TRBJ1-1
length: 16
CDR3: CASSPSPTGGFTEAFF
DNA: TGTGCCAGCAGCCCTAGCCCTACAGGGGGCTTCACTGAAGCTTTCTTT

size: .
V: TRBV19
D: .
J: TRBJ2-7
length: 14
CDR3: CASIYEGDIYEQYF
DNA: TGTGCCAGTATATATGAGGGGGACATTTACGAGCAGTACTTC

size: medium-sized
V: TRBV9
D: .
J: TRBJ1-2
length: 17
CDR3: CASSVPGGQGFAYGYTF
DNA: TGTGCCAGCAGCGTGCCGGGGGGTCAGGGCTTCGCTTATGGCTACACCTTC

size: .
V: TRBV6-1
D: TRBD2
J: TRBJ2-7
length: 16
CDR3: CASSQLPGLADYEQYF
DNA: TGTGCCAGCAGTCAATTACCGGGACTAGCGGACTACGAGCAGTACTTC

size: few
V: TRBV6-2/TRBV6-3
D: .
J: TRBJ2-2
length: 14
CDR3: CATSWQGTTGELFF
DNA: TGTGCCACCAGTTGGCAGGGGACGACCGGGGAGCTGTTTTTT

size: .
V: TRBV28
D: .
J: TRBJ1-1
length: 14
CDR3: CASSLGRRNTEAFF
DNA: TGTGCCAGCAGTTTGGGGAGACGGAACACTGAAGCTTTCTTT

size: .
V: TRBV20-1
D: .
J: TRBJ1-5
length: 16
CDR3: CSARDRVGGSNQPQHF
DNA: TGCAGTGCTAGAGATCGCGTAGGGGGGAGCAATCAGCCCCAGCATTTT

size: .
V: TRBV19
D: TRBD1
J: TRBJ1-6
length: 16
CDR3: CASNYDRGQRNSPLHF
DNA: TGTGCCAGTAACTACGACAGGGGGCAGAGAAATTCACCCCTCCACTTT

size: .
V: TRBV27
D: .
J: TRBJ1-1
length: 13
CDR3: CASSLGLYTEAFF
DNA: TGTGCCAGCAGTTTGGGGTTGTACACTGAAGCTTTCTTT

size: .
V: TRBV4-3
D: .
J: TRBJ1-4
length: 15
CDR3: CASSQDWGSNEKLFF
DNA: TGCGCCAGCAGCCAAGATTGGGGATCTAATGAAAAACTGTTTTTT

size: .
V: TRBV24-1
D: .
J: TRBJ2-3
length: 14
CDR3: CATSDDGSTDTQYF
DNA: TGTGCCACCAGTGACGACGGTAGCACAGATACGCAGTATTTT

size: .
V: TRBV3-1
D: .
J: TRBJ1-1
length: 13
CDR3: CASSPGRLGEAFF
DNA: TGTGCCAGCAGCCCCGGGAGGCTCGGTGAAGCTTTCTTT

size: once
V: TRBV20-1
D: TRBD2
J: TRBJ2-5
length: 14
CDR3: CSTSSGGRVETQYF
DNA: TGCAGTACCTCGAGCGGGGGGCGTGTAGAGACCCAGTACTTC

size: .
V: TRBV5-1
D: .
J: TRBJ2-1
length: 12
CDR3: CASRLTSNEQFF
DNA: TGCGCCAGCAGACTGACTAGCAATGAGCAGTTCTTC

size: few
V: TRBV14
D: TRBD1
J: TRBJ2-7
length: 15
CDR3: CASSPDRVRTYEQYF
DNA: TGTGCCAGCAGCCCCGACAGGGTACGGACCTACGAGCAGTACTTC

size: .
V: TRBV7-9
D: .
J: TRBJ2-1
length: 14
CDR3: CASSSPRGGNEQFF
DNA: TGTGCCAGCAGCTCGCCCCGGGGAGGCAATGAGCAGTTCTTC

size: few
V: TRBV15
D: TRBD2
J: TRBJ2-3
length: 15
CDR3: CATSRVSGSADTQYF
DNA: TGTGCCACCAGCAGAGTTAGCGGGAGTGCAGATACGCAGTATTTT

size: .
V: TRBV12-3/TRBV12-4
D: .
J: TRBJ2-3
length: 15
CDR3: CASSLCWTVTDTQYF
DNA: TGTGCCAGCAGTTTATGTTGGACAGTCACAGATACGCAGTATTTT

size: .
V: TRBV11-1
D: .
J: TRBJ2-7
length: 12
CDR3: CASKGNPGEQYF
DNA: TGTGCCAGCAAGGGAAACCCTGGCGAGCAGTACTTC

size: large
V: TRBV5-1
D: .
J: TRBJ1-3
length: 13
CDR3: CASSLDDGNTIYF
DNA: TGCGCCAGCAGCTTGGATGATGGAAACACCATATATTTT

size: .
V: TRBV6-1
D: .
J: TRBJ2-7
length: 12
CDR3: CASSQLRGEQYF
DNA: TGTGCCAGCAGTCAACTCCGGGGGGAGCAGTACTTC

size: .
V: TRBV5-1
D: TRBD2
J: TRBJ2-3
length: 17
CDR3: CASRRKREGLRTDTQYF
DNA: TGCGCCAGCAGGAGAAAGCGGGAGGGCCTTAGGACAGATACGCAGTATTTT

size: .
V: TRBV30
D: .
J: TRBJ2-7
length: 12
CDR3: CAWVEKRPEQYF
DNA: TGTGCCTGGGTCGAGAAGCGCCCCGAGCAGTACTTC

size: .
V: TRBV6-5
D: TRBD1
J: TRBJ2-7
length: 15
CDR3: CASSYGQGWAYEQYF
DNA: TGTGCCAGCAGTTACGGACAGGGGTGGGCCTACGAGCAGTACTTC

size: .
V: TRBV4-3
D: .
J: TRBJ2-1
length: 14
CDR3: CASSQDRGYVEQFF
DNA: TGCGCCAGCAGCCAAGATCGGGGATACGTTGAGCAGTTCTTC

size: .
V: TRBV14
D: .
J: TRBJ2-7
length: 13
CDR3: CASSQVAGSEQYF
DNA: TGTGCCAGCAGCCAAGTCGCGGGTAGCGAGCAGTACTTC

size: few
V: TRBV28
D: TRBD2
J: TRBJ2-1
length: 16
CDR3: CASKPGVAGYYNEQFF
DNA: TGTGCCAGCAAACCTGGAGTAGCGGGCTACTACAATGAGCAGTTCTTC